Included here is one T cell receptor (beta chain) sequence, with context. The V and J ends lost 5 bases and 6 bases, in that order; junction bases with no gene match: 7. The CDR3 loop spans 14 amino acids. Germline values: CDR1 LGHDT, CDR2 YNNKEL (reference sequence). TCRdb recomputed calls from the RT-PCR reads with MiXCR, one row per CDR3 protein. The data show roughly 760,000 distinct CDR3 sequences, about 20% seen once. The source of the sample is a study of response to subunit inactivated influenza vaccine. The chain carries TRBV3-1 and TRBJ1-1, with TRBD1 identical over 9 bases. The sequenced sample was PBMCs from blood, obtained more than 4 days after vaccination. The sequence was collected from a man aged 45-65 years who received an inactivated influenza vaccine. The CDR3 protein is CASSYRDREAEAFF. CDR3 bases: TGTGCCAGCAGCTACCGGGACAGGGAGGCTGAAGCTTTCTTT.